Below, 26 T cell receptor beta chains from the same sample are listed, as sequenced in a study of human T cells and chemical hapten exposure (dated by TCRdb to the early 2020s). What this sample's time point label stands for: patch test 1, 2 weeks after DPC sensitization. The sample's treatment or condition label is to be understood as: therapeutic diphenylcyclopropenone sensitization with weekly scalp DPC. Total RNA was extracted from unfractionated whole blood that had been collected in Tempus Blood RNA tubes. Library preparation used RACE. TCRdb lists the instrument as NextSeq 500. TCRdb reworked the public reads: Q25 trimming with fastp, MiXCR clone assembly, productive beta chains retained. Rows are unified per CDR3 protein, each entry keeping the most common DNA and genes. The sample records some 53,000 distinct CDR3 sequences, 11% of which are singletons. The ten top clones hold about 1.8% of the sample.

The sample consisted of whole blood, taken in connection with sensitization to the hapten diphenylcyclopropenone (DPC). The source of these receptors is a woman in her 40s with alopecia areata. Some clones in this sample may be carry-over from other donors' samples.

The J gene is TRBJ2-2, the V gene TRBV28, with 7 bases matching TRBD1. The germline V gene has CDR1 MDHEN and CDR2 SYDVKM. After removal of 3 bases from V and 0 bases from J, the junction contained 16 bases not matched to a gene. The CDR3 has 20 residues. The DNA of the CDR3 is TGTGCCAGCAGTTTTTTAGCAGCCGGACCGGGACAGTCGAACACCGGGGAGCTGTTTTTT. This codes for CASSFLAAGPGQSNTGELFF.

There are a few counts of this clonotype. V and J are TRBV27 and TRBJ2-7; 9 bases fit TRBD1. The CDR3 consists of 17 residues. The J segment lost 1 base and the V segment lost 0 bases, leaving 7 bases of the junction unmatched. CDR1 is MNHEY and CDR2 is SMNVEV in the germline V gene (reference sequence). The chain's CDR3 is CASSLSRDRVTSYEQYF. The CDR3 DNA reads as TGTGCCAGCAGTTTATCGAGGGACAGGGTTACGTCCTACGAGCAGTACTTC.

By sample share, this clonotype is medium-sized. The V and J genes are TRBV7-2 and TRBJ2-6; unclear D gene. This CDR3 contains 15 residues. V lost 2 bases to trimming and J lost 0 bases, with 5 bases between them. The germline gives CDR1 SGHTA, CDR2 FQGNSA. The CDR3 DNA reads as TGTGCCAGCAGCTTACCGTCCTCTGGGGCCAACGTCCTGACTTTC. It specifies CASSLPSSGANVLTF.

This chain joins TRBV7-2 and TRBJ2-1; TRBD1 matches at 8 bases. The germline CDR1 and CDR2 sequences are SGHTA and FQGNSA. V trimming: 4 bases; J trimming: 5 bases; junction bases outside the gene matches: 7. This CDR3 region has 15 residues. This CDR3 is CASSSADRANNEQFF. In DNA form, the CDR3 reads TGTGCCAGCAGCTCAGCGGACAGGGCCAACAATGAGCAGTTCTTC.

This clonotype has just a few counts. The chain uses TRBV10-3 and TRBJ2-7; D gene uncertain. The length of the CDR3 is 11 residues. V lost 10 bases and J 0 bases, leaving 7 bases between the germline ends. Germline V gene sequence: CDR1 ENHRY, CDR2 SYGVKD. The CDR3 DNA reads as TGTGCCACCACATCCTCCTACGAGCAGTACTTC. Translated: CATTSSYEQYF.

A few counts support this clonotype. The V gene is TRBV11-2, the J gene TRBJ2-1, with 10 bases aligning to TRBD2. V lost 5 bases and J lost 3; bases outside the gene matches: 7. This CDR3 is built from 16 residues. Germline-derived CDR1 and CDR2 are SGHAT and FQNNGV. CDR3 residues: CASSLAGTSVYNEQFF. Written as DNA, the CDR3 is TGTGCCAGCAGCCTCGCCGGGACTAGCGTCTACAATGAGCAGTTCTTC.

The rearrangement links TRBV5-1 to TRBJ2-7; the match to TRBD1 covers 9 bases. With V trimmed by 4 bases and J by 6 bases, 8 bases remained unmatched. The CDR3 covers 14 residues. The germline V gene encodes CDR1 SGHRS and CDR2 YFSETQ. The CDR3 nucleotides are TGCGCCAGCAGCGGGGGACAGGGACCGGGCGAGCAGTACTTC. The encoded protein is CASSGGQGPGEQYF.

The chain carries TRBV18 and TRBJ2-6, with D perhaps matching TRBD2 (6 bases). The length of the CDR3 is 15 residues. Trimming pared 3 bases from V and 4 bases from J, leaving 10 bases between. Germline-derived CDR1 and CDR2 are KGHSH and LQKENI. The CDR3 is CASSPAGFGANVLTF. The CDR3 DNA follows: TGTGCCAGCTCACCGGCGGGGTTCGGGGCCAACGTCCTGACTTTC. The complete variable domain, with remaining parts taken from reference TRBV18 and TRBJ2-6, reads NAGVMQNPRHLVRRRGQEARLRCSPMKGHSHVYWYRQLPEEGLKFMVYLQKENIIDESGMPKERFSAEFPKEGPSILRIQQVVRGDSAAYFCASSPAGFGANVLTFGAGSRLTVL.

J is TRBJ2-6 and V is TRBV6-6, with D hard to call. The V end was cut by 2 bases, the J end by 4 bases, with 9 bases between. The CDR3 spans 15 residues. Germline V lookup: CDR1 MNHNY, CDR2 SVGAGI (reference sequence). In DNA, the CDR3 is TGTGCCAGCAGTTACCCTTTGGTGGGGGCCAACGTCCTGACTTTC. Encoded protein: CASSYPLVGANVLTF.

The chain links TRBV6-5 to TRBJ2-1; 9 positions agree with TRBD2. The CDR3 is 15 residues long. Germline CDR1 and CDR2: MNHEY and SVGAGI. Germline trimming cut 8 bases from V and 4 bases from J; bases unmatched to any gene: 9. CDR3 loop: CASLPGLAGYNEQFF. CDR3 in DNA: TGTGCCAGCCTCCCCGGCCTAGCGGGGTACAATGAGCAGTTCTTC.

This clonotype was recorded a few times. This chain joins TRBV28 and TRBJ1-5, with D unclear. V lost 3 bases and J 9 bases, leaving 9 bases between the germline ends. Germline-derived CDR1 and CDR2 are MDHEN and SYDVKM. This CDR3 has 12 amino acids. Written as DNA, the CDR3 is TGTGCCAGCAGTTTGGTTGGGATGCCCCAGCATTTT. This sequence encodes CASSLVGMPQHF. Using reference TRBV28 and TRBJ1-5 for the parts outside the CDR3, the full variable domain is DVKVTQSSRYLVKRTGEKVFLECVQDMDHENMFWYRQDPGLGLRLIYFSYDVKMKEKGDIPEGYSVSREKKERFSLILESASTNQTSMYLCASSLVGMPQHFGDGTRLSIL.

This clonotype was seen only a few times. The J gene is TRBJ2-7, the V gene TRBV6-6; TRBD1 matches at 9 bases. In germline, CDR1 is MNHNY, CDR2 SVGAGI (reference sequence). Trimming cost V 6 bases and J 3 bases; bases outside gene matches: 6. CDR3 length: 14 residues. CDR3 amino acids: CASREPGQGYEQYF. CDR3 bases: TGTGCCAGCAGGGAACCGGGACAGGGCTACGAGCAGTACTTC.

This clonotype was seen repeatedly, ten times or more. The gene calls are TRBV12-3 or TRBV12-4 and TRBJ1-1; no clear D gene. V lost 6 bases and J lost 1, with 6 bases in between. The CDR3 is 12 residues long. CDR3 bases: TGTGCCAGCAGAAAACAGAACACTGAAGCTTTCTTT. Translation gives CASRKQNTEAFF.

This clonotype occurred many times. The genes are TRBV29-1 and TRBJ1-2; D remains unclear. The V and J ends lost 7 bases and 7 bases respectively, with 13 bases between them. This CDR3 is 11 amino acids long. The V gene's germline CDR1 is SQVTM and CDR2 ANQGSEA. This chain's CDR3 is CSASETGGYTF. DNA of the CDR3: TGCAGCGCATCTGAAACGGGTGGCTACACCTTC.

This clonotype was counted at least ten times. The V and J genes are TRBV18 and TRBJ2-7; TRBD2 is a possible D gene (6 bases). There are 14 residues in the CDR3. V lost 1 base and J lost 4, with 11 bases in between. Germline CDR1 KGHSH, CDR2 LQKENI. The CDR3 reads CASSPLEGQYEQYF. The CDR3 DNA reads TGTGCCAGCTCACCACTGGAGGGGCAGTACGAGCAGTACTTC.

There are a few counts of this clonotype. The chain recombines TRBV29-1 with TRBJ2-3; D possibly matches TRBD1 or TRBD2 (5 bases each). CDR3 size: 14 residues. Trimming took off 5 bases at V and 3 bases at J, with 15 bases between the two ends. The germline gives CDR1 SQVTM, CDR2 ANQGSEA. This CDR3 is CSVQSGQYTDTQYF. The CDR3 nucleotides read TGCAGCGTTCAATCGGGGCAATATACAGATACGCAGTATTTT.

This sequence joins TRBV12-3 or TRBV12-4 and TRBJ1-1; TRBD1 aligns across 7 bases. CDR3 size: 14 residues. J was trimmed by 0 bases and V by 9 bases; bases with no gene match: 7. As DNA, the CDR3 is TGTGCCAGTCTCAAGGGACAGCTGAACACTGAAGCTTTCTTT. It codes for CASLKGQLNTEAFF.

This clonotype was counted between two and nine times. The chain couples TRBV9 to TRBJ1-6, with D hard to call. The CDR3 loop spans 16 amino acids. The V gene lost 0 bases and the J gene lost 10 bases, with 17 bases spanning the gap. Germline CDR1 reads SGDLS; CDR2 reads YYNGEE. CDR3: CASSVGPPALLSPLHF. As DNA, the CDR3 is TGTGCCAGCAGCGTAGGGCCCCCGGCTCTACTCTCACCCCTCCACTTT. Based on the CDR3 plus reference TRBV9 and TRBJ1-6, the full variable domain is DSGVTQTPKHLITATGQRVTLRCSPRSGDLSVYWYQQSLDQGLQFLIQYYNGEERAKGNILERFSAQQFPDLHSELNLSSLELGDSALYFCASSVGPPALLSPLHFGNGTRLTVT.

V and J are TRBV28 and TRBJ2-7, with D hard to call. V lost 5 bases, J lost 1 base, and 12 bases lay in between. The CDR3 totals 14 residues. Germline CDR1 reads MDHEN; CDR2 reads SYDVKM. CDR3 coding DNA: TGTGCCAGCAGTACCTCCGGCCCTTCCTACGAGCAGTACTTC. Its protein product is CASSTSGPSYEQYF.

This clonotype was seen only a few times. This chain uses TRBV7-2 with TRBJ2-7; D is perhaps TRBD2 (6 bases). Germline V CDR1 and CDR2: SGHTA, FQGNSA. This CDR3 region has 16 residues. Trimming stripped 1 base from V and 1 base from J, with 14 bases between. The CDR3 sequence: CASSLVEGPTSYEQYF. The CDR3 nucleotides are TGTGCCAGCAGCTTAGTGGAGGGACCCACTTCCTACGAGCAGTACTTC.

This clonotype was counted only a few times. The chain uses TRBV19 and TRBJ1-1; 8 nucleotides agree with TRBD1. The CDR3 has 15 residues. Per the germline V gene, CDR1 is LNHDA and CDR2 is SQIVND (reference sequence). Losses at the gene ends were 3 bases for V and 6 bases for J; bases not matched to a gene: 9. CDR3 protein: CASSIVRDRYSEAFF. Here the CDR3 DNA reads TGTGCCAGTAGTATCGTTCGGGACAGGTATTCTGAAGCTTTCTTT.

The rearrangement uses TRBV25-1 and TRBJ1-5; possibly TRBD1 for D (5 bases). Germline V gene lookup returns CDR1 MGHDK and CDR2 SYGVNS. V shed 4 bases and J shed 1 base, with 11 bases lying between them. The CDR3 runs to 15 residues. The CDR3: CASSGWGESNQPQHF. In DNA form, the CDR3 reads TGTGCCAGCAGTGGCTGGGGGGAAAGCAATCAGCCCCAGCATTTT.

This clonotype appeared a few times. The genes are TRBV28 and TRBJ2-1; D perhaps matches TRBD2 (6 bases). Trimming shortened V by 6 bases and J by 6 bases, and 18 bases separated the two germline ends. The CDR3 covers 15 residues. Germline V gene sequence: CDR1 MDHEN, CDR2 SYDVKM. CDR3 nucleotide sequence: TGTGCCAGCAGCCGGACGGGTCGGGGGTTCAATGAGCAGTTCTTC. Translation gives CASSRTGRGFNEQFF.

This clonotype has a count of ten or more. The chain joins TRBV3-1 to TRBJ1-5; perhaps TRBD1 as D (5 bases). Per germline, CDR1 LGHDT and CDR2 YNNKEL (reference sequence). The V and J ends lost 4 bases and 3 bases respectively, with 10 bases between them. CDR3 length equals 14 residues. CDR3 sequence reads: CASSPGPHNQPQHF. For the CDR3, the DNA is TGTGCCAGCAGCCCGGGGCCGCACAATCAGCCCCAGCATTTT.

The chain couples TRBV13 to TRBJ1-5; the D gene is possibly TRBD1 (5 bases). Trimming removed 3 bases at V and 0 bases at J, with 9 bases between. This CDR3 has 15 amino acids. Per germline, CDR1 PRHDT and CDR2 FYEKMQ (reference sequence). The CDR3 sequence: CASSFGGYSNQPQHF. For the CDR3, the DNA is TGTGCCAGCAGCTTTGGGGGGTATAGCAATCAGCCCCAGCATTTT. The variable domain in full, with the rest retrieved from reference TRBV13 and TRBJ1-5, is AAGVIQSPRHLIKEKRETATLKCYPIPRHDTVYWYQQGPGQDPQFLISFYEKMQSDKGSIPDRFSAQQFSDYHSELNMSSLELGDSALYFCASSFGGYSNQPQHFGDGTRLSIL.

This clonotype was counted at least ten times. This sequence joins TRBV30 and TRBJ2-7; no clear D gene. CDR1 and CDR2 from the germline V gene are GTSNPN and SVGIG (reference sequence). This CDR3 is 11 amino acids long. Trimming cost V 2 bases and J 4 bases, with 6 bases left between them. The CDR3 loop reads CAWSRLYEQYF. As DNA, the CDR3 is TGTGCCTGGAGTAGACTTTACGAGCAGTACTTC.